This T cell receptor beta chain was sequenced during a study of T cell responses to AZD1222 COVID-19 vaccine. The germline gives CDR1 MGHRA, CDR2 YSYEKL. V shed 4 bases, J shed 6 bases, and the junction held 4 bases outside the gene matches. The CDR3 totals 14 residues. Sequencing was performed with immunoSEQ multiplex PCR; in TCRdb, only in-frame clones are kept and a portion is missing. The profile covers more than 140,000 clones, with roughly nine tenths appearing a single time and 2.5% to 3.5% taken by the ten largest. This clonotype was obtained from an adult in good health. The genes are TRBV4-1 and TRBJ2-1, with TRBD2 identical over 9 bases. The material was peripheral blood, obtained on day 0 of AZD1222 vaccination. The CDR3 loop is CASSPGLAFNEQFF. Here the CDR3 DNA reads TGCGCCAGCAGCCCGGGACTAGCCTTCAATGAGCAGTTCTTC.